The 32 T cell receptor beta chains reported below all come from one sample, sequenced in a study of T cell repertoires in cytomegalovirus infection. These receptors' antigens are unknown. TCRdb re-analysed the reads in MiXCR, keeping a single row per CDR3 protein. The table has fewer than 650,000 distinct CDR3 sequences, around 40% seen once; the top ten hold around 48%. The sequencing used cultured PBMCs, collected from culture after CMV antigen stimulation. The receptor set was obtained from a human donor in good health (CMV status not recorded). Some clones in this sample may be carry-over from other donors' samples.

A few counts support this clonotype. The V and J genes are TRBV4-3 and TRBJ2-1; 11 bases match TRBD2. V was pared by 4 bases and J by 7 bases, with 24 bases of the junction left unmatched. Germline V gene lookup returns CDR1 LGHNA and CDR2 YSLEER. This CDR3 comprises 21 residues. CDR3 residues: CASSLGVRRGLADLVGNEQFF. CDR3 nucleotide sequence: TGCGCCAGCAGCCTTGGGGTCAGACGGGGACTAGCGGACCTCGTGGGGAATGAGCAGTTCTTC.

This clonotype has more than one count but fewer than ten. The gene calls are TRBV6-5 and TRBJ1-1, with D hard to call. Trimming left V 7 bases short and J 1 base short, with 13 bases between. The CDR3 is 14 residues long. Germline V gene lookup returns CDR1 MNHEY and CDR2 SVGAGI. The chain's CDR3 is CASNPGVANTEAFF. The CDR3 coding sequence is TGTGCCAGCAACCCAGGCGTCGCGAACACTGAAGCTTTCTTT.

Note on this clonotype: A much larger clone is a single base away; this may be a read error. V and J are TRBV7-2 and TRBJ2-7; D is possibly TRBD2 (7 bases). Germline V gene sequence: CDR1 SGHTA, CDR2 FQGNSA. The length of the CDR3 is 13 residues. The V gene lost 2 bases and the J gene lost 5 bases, with 10 bases spanning the gap. The CDR3 coding sequence is TGTGCCAGCAGCTTAAGGGGGGGTGACGAGCAGTACTTC. Protein sequence: CASSLRGGDEQYF.

In this sample, this clonotype turned up many times. V usage is TRBV7-2 and J usage is TRBJ2-1; TRBD1 might be the D (6 bases). This CDR3 has 15 amino acids. The V gene's germline CDR1 is SGHTA and CDR2 FQGNSA. The V end was cut by 5 bases, the J end by 4 bases, with 15 bases between. CDR3 protein: CASSQGPLPYNEQFF. In nucleotides, the CDR3 is TGTGCCAGCAGCCAGGGGCCCCTGCCTTACAATGAGCAGTTCTTC.

The rearrangement links TRBV27 to TRBJ2-1; the D is unclear. Germline-derived CDR1 and CDR2 are MNHEY and SMNVEV (reference sequence). V lost 6 bases, J lost 9 bases, and 15 bases lay in between. The CDR3 has 13 amino acids. The CDR3 reads CASSPAFWSEQFF. As DNA, the CDR3 is TGTGCCAGCAGCCCCGCGTTTTGGAGTGAGCAGTTCTTC.

This clonotype was recorded only once. The chain combines TRBV7-9 with TRBJ2-7; 8 nucleotides agree with TRBD2. This CDR3 is 12 amino acids long. Germline V gene lookup returns CDR1 SEHNR and CDR2 FQNEAQ (reference sequence). With 3 bases clipped from V and 11 bases from J, the junction kept 6 bases outside the gene matches. The CDR3 spells CASSLGSGNEYF. CDR3 sequence (DNA): TGTGCCAGCAGCTTGGGTAGCGGGAACGAGTACTTC.

The gene calls are TRBV18 and TRBJ2-3; D is unresolved. The CDR3 extends over 18 amino acids. Trimming stripped 3 bases from V and 3 bases from J, with 22 bases between. Germline V gene sequence: CDR1 KGHSH, CDR2 LQKENI. The CDR3 DNA reads TGTGCCAGCTCACCTGACTGGGGAACGGTCAGGTCAACAGATACGCAGTATTTT. Residues: CASSPDWGTVRSTDTQYF.

V usage is TRBV27 and J usage is TRBJ2-1; the D is unclear. CDR1 MNHEY and CDR2 SMNVEV come from the germline V gene (reference sequence). The CDR3 has 13 residues. The germline V and J ends were trimmed by 6 bases and 8 bases, with 14 bases remaining between them. The CDR3 sequence is CASRPADGYEQFF. The CDR3 DNA follows: TGTGCCAGCAGACCAGCAGATGGTTATGAGCAGTTCTTC.

This clonotype was recorded a few times. The genes are TRBV7-6 and TRBJ1-6; no clear D. CDR1 SGHVS and CDR2 FNYEAQ come from the germline V gene. There are 14 residues in the CDR3. The ends were cut back, 8 bases at V and 7 bases at J, with 15 bases in the middle. The CDR3 region is CASRGSNSNSPLHF. CDR3 nucleotide sequence: TGTGCCAGCCGCGGGAGCAACAGCAATTCACCCCTCCACTTT.

Only a few counts were recorded for this clonotype. The chain couples TRBV7-2 to TRBJ1-5; TRBD1 matches 10 bases. This CDR3 contains 16 residues. CDR1 is SGHTA, CDR2 FQGNSA, per germline. V dropped 2 bases and J dropped 3; count of bases not matched to a gene: 4. CDR3 region: CASSLLGTGANQPQHF. The CDR3, as DNA: TGTGCCAGCAGCTTATTGGGGACAGGGGCCAATCAGCCCCAGCATTTT.

This clonotype was observed many times. The CDR3 bases are TGTGCCAGCAGCTTCTCGGCCAGCTCCTATAATTCACCCCTCCACTTT. It translates to CASSFSASSYNSPLHF. The V gene is TRBV7-2, the J gene TRBJ1-6; D unclear. CDR3 length: 16 residues. From germline, CDR1 is SGHTA and CDR2 FQGNSA. V lost 3 bases, J lost 0 bases, and 9 bases lay in between.

V usage is TRBV2 and J usage is TRBJ1-6, with D possibly matching TRBD1 (5 bases). Looked up from germline, CDR1 is SNHLY and CDR2 is FYNNEI. The CDR3 has 14 amino acids. Trimming left V 4 bases short and J 13 bases short, with 17 bases between. The CDR3 DNA reads TGTGCCAGCAGTGGCAGGGTTCAAGACGTCCCCCTCCACTTT. This translates into CASSGRVQDVPLHF.

This clonotype was seen at least ten times. This chain joins TRBV7-8 and TRBJ2-3; D perhaps matches TRBD2 (6 bases). Germline-derived CDR1 and CDR2 are SGHVS and FQNEAQ. This CDR3 region has 13 residues. The V gene lost 5 bases and the J gene lost 6 bases, with 12 bases spanning the gap. The chain's CDR3 is CASSPRLADTQYF. CDR3 DNA sequence: TGTGCCAGCAGCCCCCGGCTAGCGGATACGCAGTATTTT.

This clonotype was seen a handful of times. The chain joins TRBV7-6 to TRBJ2-1; D is perhaps TRBD2 (5 bases). CDR3 length: 15 amino acids. Germline V gene data show CDR1 as SGHVS and CDR2 as FNYEAQ. The ends were cut back, 2 bases at V and 4 bases at J, with 12 bases in the middle. The DNA of the CDR3 is TGTGCCAGCAGCTTAAGAGGGCTCCTATACAATGAGCAGTTCTTC. Its protein product is CASSLRGLLYNEQFF.

Concerning this clonotype itself: Since the CDR3 does not end with the conserved phenylalanine or tryptophan, this likely comes from a read error. The DNA is left out, because the CDR3 cannot be placed on it with certainty; the CDR3 is given as TCRdb lists it. The genes are TRBV7-8 and TRBJ2-1; TRBD1 is the table's D call, not checked against the DNA. The CDR3 spans 13 amino acids, including both terminal residues. Germline CDR1 reads SGHVS; CDR2 reads FQNEAQ. The CDR3 here is CASSLTGTGAMSV.

This clonotype was seen a few times. The CDR3 spells CASSFSALPYEQYF. The CDR3 nucleotides are TGTGCCAGCAGTTTCTCCGCCCTTCCCTACGAGCAGTACTTC. The V gene is TRBV27, the J gene TRBJ2-7; D not certain. This CDR3 spans 14 amino acids. The V gene's germline CDR1 is MNHEY and CDR2 SMNVEV (reference sequence). V was trimmed by 3 bases and J by 2 bases, leaving 11 bases between them.

The chain has TRBV7-3 and TRBJ2-6; perhaps TRBD1 as D (5 bases). Trimming shortened V by 6 bases and J by 0 bases, and 21 bases separated the two germline ends. The CDR3 consists of 19 residues. The V gene's germline CDR1 is SGHTA and CDR2 FQGTGA. In nucleotides, the CDR3 is TGTGCCAGCAGATCATACTTCCACAGGTTTAGCTCTGGGGCCAACGTCCTGACTTTC. Encoded protein: CASRSYFHRFSSGANVLTF.

The V and J genes are TRBV12-5 and TRBJ2-2, with 7 bases fitting TRBD1. Trimming removed 2 bases from V and 5 bases from J; junction bases left unmatched: 5. Germline CDR1 and CDR2: LGHNT and FRNRAP. The CDR3 has 15 residues. This chain's CDR3 is CASGLTLQGTGELFF. The CDR3 coding sequence is TGTGCTAGTGGTTTGACACTACAGGGGACCGGGGAGCTGTTTTTT. Filled out from reference TRBV12-5 and TRBJ2-2, the complete variable domain reads DARVTQTPRHKVTEMGQEVTMRCQPILGHNTVFWYRQTMMQGLELLAYFRNRAPLDDSGMPKDRFSAEMPDATLATLKIQPSEPRDSAVYFCASGLTLQGTGELFFGEGSRLTVL.

This clonotype showed up just a few times. The V gene is TRBV7-2, the J gene TRBJ2-3; the D gene is possibly TRBD2 (6 bases). The CDR3 is 13 residues long. V lost 11 bases and J lost 6, with 18 bases in between. Germline CDR1 reads SGHTA; CDR2 reads FQGNSA. CDR3 amino acids: CASDGLGGDTQYF. In DNA form, the CDR3 reads TGTGCCTCAGACGGACTTGGGGGGGATACGCAGTATTTT. Drawing the rest from reference TRBV7-2 and TRBJ2-3, the complete variable domain is GAGVSQSPSNKVTEKGKDVELRCDPISGHTALYWYRQSLGQGLEFLIYFQGNSAPDKSGLPSDRFSAERTGGSVSTLTIQRTQQEDSAVYLCASDGLGGDTQYFGPGTRLTVL.

This clonotype appeared many times. This chain uses TRBV7-2 with TRBJ1-5, with D hard to call. The V end was cut by 8 bases, the J end by 6 bases, with 14 bases between. There are 13 residues in the CDR3. Germline loops: CDR1 SGHTA, CDR2 FQGNSA. The CDR3 here is CASGTQEGQPQHF. CDR3 coding DNA: TGTGCCAGCGGCACTCAAGAGGGTCAGCCCCAGCATTTT.

This clonotype has at least ten counts. The J gene is TRBJ2-1, the V gene TRBV7-2; 13 bases agree with TRBD2. Germline assignment: CDR1 SGHTA and CDR2 FQGNSA. The CDR3 length is 15 residues. The ends lost 5 bases at V and 4 bases at J; junction bases unmatched: 2. CDR3 sequence (DNA): TGTGCCAGCAGCCCGGGACTAGCGGGATACAATGAGCAGTTCTTC. It specifies CASSPGLAGYNEQFF.

In its sample, this clonotype was seen many times. The chain employs TRBV7-2 and TRBJ2-3, with 14 bases that match TRBD2. This CDR3 is built from 18 residues. CDR1 and CDR2 from the germline V gene are SGHTA and FQGNSA. V shed 4 bases, J shed 1 base, and the junction held 7 bases outside the gene matches. The CDR3 coding sequence is TGTGCCAGCAGCTCGGGACTAGCGGGGGTAAGAGGCACAGATACGCAGTATTTT. Its protein is CASSSGLAGVRGTDTQYF. The complete variable domain, with remaining parts taken from reference TRBV7-2 and TRBJ2-3, reads GAGVSQSPSNKVTEKGKDVELRCDPISGHTALYWYRQSLGQGLEFLIYFQGNSAPDKSGLPSDRFSAERTGGSVSTLTIQRTQQEDSAVYLCASSSGLAGVRGTDTQYFGPGTRLTVL.

The chain combines TRBV5-1 with TRBJ2-7; 9 nucleotides line up with TRBD1. CDR3 size: 15 residues. In germline, CDR1 is SGHRS, CDR2 YFSETQ. Unmatched junction bases numbered 8, after V lost 4 bases and J lost 3 bases. CDR3 in amino acids: CASSNQQGANYEQYF. The CDR3 region has the DNA TGCGCCAGCAGCAACCAACAGGGGGCGAACTACGAGCAGTACTTC.

This chain uses TRBV28 with TRBJ2-7, with a weak D call TRBD2 (6 bases). V was shortened by 1 base and J by 3 bases, with 13 bases between the two germline ends. Germline CDR1 reads MDHEN; CDR2 reads SYDVKM. The CDR3 is 15 residues long. CDR3 protein: CASSLYRGADYEQYF. The CDR3 region has the DNA TGTGCCAGCAGTTTATACCGCGGGGCCGACTACGAGCAGTACTTC.

This clonotype was counted between two and nine times. The V call is TRBV6-1, the J call TRBJ1-2, with D maybe TRBD1 (6 bases). Germline V gene data show CDR1 as MNHNS and CDR2 as SASEGT. CDR3 length equals 14 residues. The V gene lost 4 bases and the J gene lost 5 bases, with 14 bases spanning the gap. The CDR3 protein is CASSGGGGWYGYTF. DNA for the CDR3: TGTGCCAGCAGTGGGGGAGGGGGTTGGTATGGCTACACCTTC.

This clonotype was detected ten times or more. The V call is TRBV11-2, the J call TRBJ1-5; maybe TRBD1 (5 bases). Germline V gene sequence: CDR1 SGHAT, CDR2 FQNNGV. Trimming took off 5 bases at V and 5 bases at J, with 16 bases between the two ends. The CDR3 is 15 residues long. This CDR3 is CASSPTSGGYQPQHF. CDR3 DNA: TGTGCCAGCAGCCCCACGTCCGGGGGGTATCAGCCCCAGCATTTT.

This clonotype was counted a single time. The gene calls are TRBV12-3 or TRBV12-4 and TRBJ2-1, with 9 bases that match TRBD2. Trimming took 3 bases from V and 9 from J; bases not matched to a gene: 9. The CDR3 has 15 amino acids. The CDR3 sequence: CASSFPSSGVFEQFF. CDR3 DNA: TGTGCCAGCAGTTTTCCCTCTAGCGGGGTTTTTGAGCAGTTCTTC.

The table lists this clonotype with many counts. CDR3 region: CASSPRVAGGSGANVLTF. The CDR3 nucleotides are TGTGCCAGCAGCCCGCGAGTAGCGGGGGGGAGTGGGGCCAACGTCCTGACTTTC. This chain links TRBV7-2 with TRBJ2-6; 11 positions match TRBD2. CDR3 size: 18 residues. Germline V lookup: CDR1 SGHTA, CDR2 FQGNSA. The V gene end was trimmed by 5 bases and the J gene end by 3 bases; junction bases not matched to a gene: 9.

This chain joins TRBV5-4 and TRBJ2-7, with 7 bases fitting TRBD1. The length of the CDR3 is 14 residues. Looked up from germline, CDR1 is SGHNT and CDR2 is YYREEE (reference sequence). V lost 4 bases and J lost 4; bases outside the gene matches: 8. The CDR3 spells CASSTADRPYEQYF. CDR3 coding DNA: TGTGCCAGCAGCACCGCGGACAGGCCTTACGAGCAGTACTTC.

This clonotype was counted between two and nine times. CDR3: CASSAHSTDTQYF. CDR3 in DNA: TGTGCCAGCAGCGCCCATAGCACAGATACGCAGTATTTT. The chain is built from TRBV7-2 and TRBJ2-3; D call uncertain. V was cut by 5 bases and J by 0 bases, with 6 bases left in between. Germline V gene sequence: CDR1 SGHTA, CDR2 FQGNSA. This CDR3 spans 13 amino acids.

This rearrangement joins TRBV29-1 to TRBJ2-3, with unresolved D. The germline gives CDR1 SQVTM, CDR2 ANQGSEA. The V gene lost 6 bases and the J gene lost 0 bases, with 16 bases spanning the gap. This CDR3 is built from 15 residues. CDR3 sequence reads: CSVLIAWRSTDTQYF. CDR3 DNA sequence: TGCAGCGTCCTAATCGCCTGGAGAAGCACAGATACGCAGTATTTT.

The CDR3 spells CASSLIRDYQGGELFF. The CDR3 DNA is TGTGCCAGCAGCTTAATCCGGGACTACCAGGGAGGGGAGCTGTTTTTT. The chain uses TRBV7-9 and TRBJ2-2; TRBD2 aligns across 7 bases. Germline CDR1 and CDR2: SEHNR and FQNEAQ (reference sequence). This CDR3 spans 16 amino acids. After removal of 2 bases from V and 8 bases from J, the junction contained 11 bases not matched to a gene.